Listed below are T cell receptor beta chains from one sample, sequenced in a study of T cells in Graves' hyperthyroidism and ophthalmopathy. TCRdb processed the multiplex PCR reads anew with MiXCR; each CDR3 protein has one entry. Here the sample spans 350,000 to 400,000 distinct CDR3 sequences, about 15% being singletons. The specimen was blood. These receptors came from a woman aged 30 to 39 with Graves' hyperthyroidism. Both conserved end residues are part of each CDR3. The order of the fields is V gene, J gene, D gene, CDR3 protein. D genes are given only for firm matches.

V gene: TRBV10-1; J gene: TRBJ2-7; D gene: -; CDR3 protein: CASSDGRSYEQYF
V gene: TRBV5-1; J gene: TRBJ2-1; D gene: -; CDR3 protein: CASSGDGLPDNEQFF
V gene: TRBV28; J gene: TRBJ2-5; D gene: -; CDR3 protein: CASRPNLAGEYF
V gene: TRBV7-2; J gene: TRBJ2-7; D gene: -; CDR3 protein: CASSQNYESEQYF
V gene: TRBV18; J gene: TRBJ1-1; D gene: -; CDR3 protein: CASSPRPGAGTEAFF
V gene: TRBV27; J gene: TRBJ2-1; D gene: -; CDR3 protein: CASSLSWQTNNEQFF
V gene: TRBV20-1; J gene: TRBJ2-4; D gene: TRBD2; CDR3 protein: CSARFPGLAPEGAKNIQYF
V gene: TRBV5-1; J gene: TRBJ2-3; D gene: TRBD2; CDR3 protein: CASSLELAAADTQYF
V gene: TRBV7-9; J gene: TRBJ2-7; D gene: TRBD2; CDR3 protein: CASSLQGTSGRTYEQYF
V gene: TRBV27; J gene: TRBJ2-7; D gene: -; CDR3 protein: CASSLTTSILFHEQYF
V gene: TRBV7-8; J gene: TRBJ2-5; D gene: -; CDR3 protein: CASSSGVQETQYF
V gene: TRBV20-1; J gene: TRBJ2-2; D gene: -; CDR3 protein: CSARDNGGGELFF
V gene: TRBV2; J gene: TRBJ1-2; D gene: -; CDR3 protein: CASSQLKDSYGYTF
V gene: TRBV19; J gene: TRBJ1-5; D gene: TRBD1; CDR3 protein: CASSGWDRGFNQPQHF
V gene: TRBV30; J gene: TRBJ2-7; D gene: TRBD2; CDR3 protein: CAWSVLGGRAQIYEQYF
V gene: TRBV20-1; J gene: TRBJ1-1; D gene: TRBD1; CDR3 protein: CSARDRGTGLARDTEAFF
V gene: TRBV30; J gene: TRBJ1-5; D gene: -; CDR3 protein: CAWSGGHYSNQPQHF
V gene: TRBV11-2; J gene: TRBJ2-5; D gene: TRBD1; CDR3 protein: CASSAHRGETQYF
V gene: TRBV5-1; J gene: TRBJ1-2; D gene: -; CDR3 protein: CASSVSGHRANYGYTF
V gene: TRBV5-1; J gene: TRBJ1-1; D gene: -; CDR3 protein: CASSWTAMNTEAFF
V gene: TRBV7-2; J gene: TRBJ2-7; D gene: -; CDR3 protein: CASSLVKGAHEQYF
V gene: TRBV20-1; J gene: TRBJ2-5; D gene: -; CDR3 protein: CSARSGTPQETQYF
V gene: TRBV27; J gene: TRBJ2-3; D gene: TRBD2; CDR3 protein: CASSRTSPDTQYF
V gene: TRBV29-1; J gene: TRBJ2-1; D gene: TRBD2; CDR3 protein: CSVTSGSTLYNEQFF
V gene: TRBV20-1; J gene: TRBJ2-7; D gene: TRBD2; CDR3 protein: CSAREAGGPHEQYF
V gene: TRBV9; J gene: TRBJ1-5; D gene: -; CDR3 protein: CASSAQGQSNQPQHF
V gene: TRBV7-7; J gene: TRBJ2-7; D gene: -; CDR3 protein: CASSQEVTQTYEQYF
V gene: TRBV7-6; J gene: TRBJ2-7; D gene: TRBD1; CDR3 protein: CASSPSDRIISYEQYF
V gene: TRBV2; J gene: TRBJ2-4; D gene: -; CDR3 protein: CASRNTYAKNIQYF
V gene: TRBV19; J gene: TRBJ2-1; D gene: TRBD2; CDR3 protein: CASTAGGSSGNEQFF
V gene: TRBV11-3; J gene: TRBJ2-7; D gene: -; CDR3 protein: CASSSKGSHEQYF
V gene: TRBV2; J gene: TRBJ1-5; D gene: -; CDR3 protein: CASRYNQPQHF
V gene: TRBV7-2; J gene: TRBJ2-1; D gene: TRBD2; CDR3 protein: CASSLLREEFF
V gene: TRBV20-1; J gene: TRBJ2-3; D gene: TRBD1; CDR3 protein: CSASVGGLDTQYF
V gene: TRBV11-2; J gene: TRBJ2-7; D gene: TRBD1; CDR3 protein: CASSPRQGALYEQYF
V gene: TRBV27; J gene: TRBJ1-5; D gene: TRBD1; CDR3 protein: CASRNRGLSGNQPQHF
V gene: TRBV28; J gene: TRBJ2-7; D gene: -; CDR3 protein: CASSLSGSPGGEQYF
V gene: TRBV19; J gene: TRBJ2-1; D gene: TRBD1; CDR3 protein: CATTQGSAYNEQFF
V gene: TRBV29-1; J gene: TRBJ1-1; D gene: -; CDR3 protein: CSVVMGSLNTEAFF
V gene: TRBV6-5; J gene: TRBJ1-1; D gene: -; CDR3 protein: CASSYSGGYTEAFF
V gene: TRBV7-2; J gene: TRBJ2-7; D gene: -; CDR3 protein: CASSNIYEQYF
V gene: TRBV5-1; J gene: TRBJ2-1; D gene: -; CDR3 protein: CASNKPEGYNEQFF
V gene: TRBV12-3/TRBV12-4; J gene: TRBJ1-1; D gene: -; CDR3 protein: CASSPSRRVSEAFF
V gene: TRBV27; J gene: TRBJ1-3; D gene: -; CDR3 protein: CASSFSGGIGNTIYF
V gene: TRBV27; J gene: TRBJ1-1; D gene: -; CDR3 protein: CASSFWRGTEAFF
V gene: TRBV11-2; J gene: TRBJ2-3; D gene: -; CDR3 protein: CASTPGVADTQYF
V gene: TRBV20-1; J gene: TRBJ2-5; D gene: TRBD1; CDR3 protein: CSARQLTGHLETQYF
V gene: TRBV4-1; J gene: TRBJ2-1; D gene: -; CDR3 protein: CASSLSGTRNNEQFF
V gene: TRBV30; J gene: TRBJ2-5; D gene: TRBD2; CDR3 protein: CAWSGLAGKGETQYF
V gene: TRBV5-1; J gene: TRBJ2-7; D gene: TRBD2; CDR3 protein: CASSPREGPREQYF
V gene: TRBV5-1; J gene: TRBJ2-2; D gene: -; CDR3 protein: CASSLDGTGELFF
V gene: TRBV10-1; J gene: TRBJ2-7; D gene: -; CDR3 protein: CASSESQARSTEQYF
V gene: TRBV28; J gene: TRBJ2-7; D gene: -; CDR3 protein: CASSPVTYEQYF
V gene: TRBV28; J gene: TRBJ2-7; D gene: -; CDR3 protein: CASSPWSPGREQYF
V gene: TRBV19; J gene: TRBJ2-1; D gene: TRBD2; CDR3 protein: CASNRGRAVNEQFF
V gene: TRBV7-9; J gene: TRBJ2-7; D gene: TRBD1; CDR3 protein: CASSSWDRVYEQYF
V gene: TRBV6-1; J gene: TRBJ2-3; D gene: -; CDR3 protein: CASSKKGEDTQYF
V gene: TRBV24-1; J gene: TRBJ2-3; D gene: TRBD1; CDR3 protein: CATSDSDRASSTDTQYF
V gene: TRBV20-1; J gene: TRBJ2-7; D gene: -; CDR3 protein: CSAREPPGSYEQYF